The 6 T cell receptor beta chains given below trace back to one sample, sequenced in a study of T cells after yellow fever vaccination. TCRdb itself ran the 5' RACE reads through MiXCR, one entry per CDR3 protein. The data hold approximately 10,000 distinct CDR3 sequences, with around 4.8% observed a single time. The sequences come from PBMCs, either bulk or a sorted T-cell subset (CD4+, CD8+, memory, or dextramer-sorted; not recorded which), collected around 16 days after the first yellow fever vaccination. These receptors were obtained from a man aged 18 to 29 who received the YFV17D yellow fever vaccine.

This clonotype was counted many times. The gene calls are TRBV20-1 and TRBJ1-5, with TRBD1 matching over 9 bases. V dropped 2 bases and J dropped 8; count of bases not matched to a gene: 10. Germline V gives CDR1 DFQATT, CDR2 SNEGSKA (reference sequence). The CDR3 consists of 15 residues. This chain's CDR3 is CSARPGQGSLKPQHF. The CDR3, as DNA: TGCAGTGCTAGACCGGGACAGGGCTCGTTGAAGCCCCAGCATTTT.

This clonotype was seen many times. CDR3 sequence (DNA): TGTGCCAGCAGCCCAGTGTGGGGGTTGGAAGTAGCGCAGTATTTT. As protein: CASSPVWGLEVAQYF. This rearrangement joins TRBV7-2 to TRBJ2-3, with D possibly being TRBD1 or TRBD2 (5 bases each). Germline-derived CDR1 and CDR2 are SGHTA and FQGNSA. The V end lost 5 bases, the J end lost 10 bases, and 22 bases lay between the germline ends. The CDR3 runs 15 residues.

This clonotype was seen repeatedly, ten times or more. V is TRBV20-1 and J is TRBJ2-5; TRBD2 is a possible D gene (5 bases). The V gene's germline CDR1 is DFQATT and CDR2 SNEGSKA (reference sequence). Between the trimmed V and J ends, which lost 0 bases and 5 bases, there was a span of 7 bases. The CDR3 sequence is 12 residues long. The CDR3 is CSARDASETQYF. The CDR3 nucleotides read TGCAGTGCTAGAGATGCTAGCGAGACCCAGTACTTC.

This clonotype was detected many times. V gene TRBV7-9 combines with J gene TRBJ2-1; D is uncertain. Germline CDR1 and CDR2: SEHNR and FQNEAQ (reference sequence). CDR3 size: 13 residues. With 2 bases removed from V and 6 bases from J, the gap between germline ends came to 8 bases. Here the CDR3 reads CASSLRVANEQFF. The CDR3 coding sequence is TGTGCCAGCAGCTTAAGGGTCGCCAATGAGCAGTTCTTC. The full variable domain, its missing parts supplied by reference TRBV7-9 and TRBJ2-1, is DTGVSQNPRHKITKRGQNVTFRCDPISEHNRLYWYRQTLGQGPEFLTYFQNEAQLEKSRLLSDRFSAERPKGSFSTLEIQRTEQGDSAMYLCASSLRVANEQFFGPGTRLTVL.

By sample fraction, this clonotype is medium-sized. The chain is built from TRBV28 and TRBJ2-3; tentative D call: TRBD2 (5 bases). The germline CDR1 and CDR2 sequences are MDHEN and SYDVKM. This CDR3 comprises 14 residues. The V end lost 3 bases, the J end lost 6 bases, and 13 bases lay between the germline ends. CDR3 nucleotide sequence: TGTGCCAGCAGTTTTCCACTAGATCTTGATACGCAGTATTTT. Its translation is CASSFPLDLDTQYF.

This clonotype was detected ten times or more. The CDR3 sequence is CASSSSLGELFF. DNA of the CDR3: TGTGCCAGCAGTTCTTCACTCGGGGAGCTGTTTTTT. J is TRBJ2-2 and V is TRBV7-2; D is ambiguous. Per germline, CDR1 SGHTA and CDR2 FQGNSA. There are 12 residues in the CDR3. V shed 6 bases and J shed 7 bases, with 9 bases lying between them.